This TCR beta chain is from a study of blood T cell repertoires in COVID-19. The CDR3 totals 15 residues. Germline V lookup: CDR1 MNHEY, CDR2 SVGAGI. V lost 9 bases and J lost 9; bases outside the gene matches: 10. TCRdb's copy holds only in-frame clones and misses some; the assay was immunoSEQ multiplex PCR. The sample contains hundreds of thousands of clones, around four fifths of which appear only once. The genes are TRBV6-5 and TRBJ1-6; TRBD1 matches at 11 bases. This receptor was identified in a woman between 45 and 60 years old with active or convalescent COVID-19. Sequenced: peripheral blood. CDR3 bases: TGTGCCAGTACCATGGACAGGGGGCATTCTTCACCCCTCCACTTT. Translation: CASTMDRGHSSPLHF.